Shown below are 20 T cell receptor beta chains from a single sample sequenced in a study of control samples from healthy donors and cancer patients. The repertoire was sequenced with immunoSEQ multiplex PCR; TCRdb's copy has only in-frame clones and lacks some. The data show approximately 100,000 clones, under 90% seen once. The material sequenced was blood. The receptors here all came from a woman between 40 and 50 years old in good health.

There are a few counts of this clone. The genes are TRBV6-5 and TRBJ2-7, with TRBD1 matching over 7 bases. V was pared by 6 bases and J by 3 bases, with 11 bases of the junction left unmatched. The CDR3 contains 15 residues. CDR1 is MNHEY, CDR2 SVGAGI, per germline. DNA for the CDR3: TGTGCCAGCAGAACCCCCGGGACAGCCCACTACGAGCAGTACTTC. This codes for CASRTPGTAHYEQYF.

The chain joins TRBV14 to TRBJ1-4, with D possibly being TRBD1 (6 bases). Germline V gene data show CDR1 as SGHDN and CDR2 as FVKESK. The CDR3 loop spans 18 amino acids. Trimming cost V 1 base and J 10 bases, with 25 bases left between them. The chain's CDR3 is CASSQGGAGSPYWGKLFF. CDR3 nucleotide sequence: TGTGCCAGCAGCCAAGGGGGGGCAGGGTCGCCCTATTGGGGAAAACTGTTTTTT.

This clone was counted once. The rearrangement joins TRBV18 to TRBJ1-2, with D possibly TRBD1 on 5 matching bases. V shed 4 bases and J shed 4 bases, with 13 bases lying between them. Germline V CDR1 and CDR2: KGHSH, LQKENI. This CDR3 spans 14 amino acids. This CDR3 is CASSQADTLYGYTF. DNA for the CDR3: TGTGCCAGCTCACAAGCGGACACACTCTATGGCTACACCTTC.

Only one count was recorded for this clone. In DNA form, the CDR3 reads TGTGCCAGCAGCTTGGGATCATCTTATGGCTACACCTTC. It specifies CASSLGSSYGYTF. The V and J genes are TRBV5-5 and TRBJ1-2, with D uncertain. Germline CDR1 reads SGHKS; CDR2 reads YYEKEE (reference sequence). Trimming took 0 bases from V and 5 from J, leaving 8 bases between them. The CDR3 length is 13 residues. Full variable domain (missing parts from reference TRBV5-5 and TRBJ1-2): DAGVTQSPTHLIKTRGQQVTLRCSPISGHKSVSWYQQVLGQGPQFIFQYYEKEERGRGNFPDRFSARQFPNYSSELNVNALLLGDSALYLCASSLGSSYGYTFGSGTRLTVV.

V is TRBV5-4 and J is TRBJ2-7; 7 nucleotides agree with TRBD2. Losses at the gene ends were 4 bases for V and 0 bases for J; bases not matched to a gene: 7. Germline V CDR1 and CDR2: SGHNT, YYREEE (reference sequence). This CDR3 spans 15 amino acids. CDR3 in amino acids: CASSGETGGSYEQYF. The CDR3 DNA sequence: TGTGCCAGCAGCGGTGAGACGGGGGGCTCCTACGAGCAGTACTTC. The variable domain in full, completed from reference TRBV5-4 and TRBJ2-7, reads ETGVTQSPTHLIKTRGQQVTLRCSSQSGHNTVSWYQQALGQGPQFIFQYYREEENGRGNFPPRFSGLQFPNYSSELNVNALELDDSALYLCASSGETGGSYEQYFGPGTRLTVT.

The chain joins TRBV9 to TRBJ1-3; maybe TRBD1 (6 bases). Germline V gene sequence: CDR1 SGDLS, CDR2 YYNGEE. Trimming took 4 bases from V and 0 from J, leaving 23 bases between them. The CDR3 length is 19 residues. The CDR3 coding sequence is TGTGCCAGCAGCTCTCACGTGGGGGCAGGGGTTGGCTCTGGAAACACCATATATTTT. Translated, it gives CASSSHVGAGVGSGNTIYF.

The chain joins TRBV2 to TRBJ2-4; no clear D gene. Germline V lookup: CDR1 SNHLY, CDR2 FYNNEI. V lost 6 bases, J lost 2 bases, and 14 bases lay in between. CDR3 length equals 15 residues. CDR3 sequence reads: CASRARTATKNIQYF. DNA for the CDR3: TGTGCCAGCAGGGCCCGGACGGCCACCAAAAACATTCAGTACTTC.

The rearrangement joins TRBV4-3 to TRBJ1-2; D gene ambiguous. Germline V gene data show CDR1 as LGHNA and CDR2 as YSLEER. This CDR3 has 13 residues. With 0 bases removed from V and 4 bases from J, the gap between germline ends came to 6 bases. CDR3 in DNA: TGCGCCAGCAGCCAAGAAACCGGCTATGGCTACACCTTC. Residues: CASSQETGYGYTF.

The CDR3 loop is CATSVNDYGYTF. Written as DNA, the CDR3 is TGTGCCACCAGTGTTAACGACTATGGCTACACCTTC. The chain combines TRBV24-1 with TRBJ1-2; D is unclear. The CDR3 covers 12 residues. The V gene's germline CDR1 is KGHDR and CDR2 SFDVKD. Trimming took off 5 bases at V and 3 bases at J, with 6 bases between the two ends.

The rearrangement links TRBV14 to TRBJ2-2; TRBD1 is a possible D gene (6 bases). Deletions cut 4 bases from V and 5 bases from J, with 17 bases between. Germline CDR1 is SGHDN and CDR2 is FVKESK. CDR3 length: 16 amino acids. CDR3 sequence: CASSRGTQGFTGELFF. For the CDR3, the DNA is TGTGCCAGCAGCCGGGGGACACAGGGATTTACCGGGGAGCTGTTTTTT.

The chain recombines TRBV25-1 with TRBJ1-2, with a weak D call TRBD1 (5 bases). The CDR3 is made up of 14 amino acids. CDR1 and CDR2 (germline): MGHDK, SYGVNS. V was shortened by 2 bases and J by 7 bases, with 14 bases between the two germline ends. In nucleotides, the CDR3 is TGTGCCAGCAGTGAACAGGGCAGGGTAGGTGGCTACACCTTC. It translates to CASSEQGRVGGYTF.

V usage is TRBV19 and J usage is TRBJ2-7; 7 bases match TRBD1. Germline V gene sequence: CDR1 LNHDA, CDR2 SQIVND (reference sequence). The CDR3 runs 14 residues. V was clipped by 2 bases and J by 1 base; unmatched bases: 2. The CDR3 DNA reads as TGTGCCAGTAGTATACAGGGGGTGTCCTACGAGCAGTACTTC. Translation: CASSIQGVSYEQYF.

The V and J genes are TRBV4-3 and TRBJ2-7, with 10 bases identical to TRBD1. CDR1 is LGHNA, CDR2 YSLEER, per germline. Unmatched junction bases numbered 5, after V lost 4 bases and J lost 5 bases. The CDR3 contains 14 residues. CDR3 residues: CASSPGTGENEQYF. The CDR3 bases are TGCGCCAGCAGCCCCGGGACAGGGGAAAACGAGCAGTACTTC.

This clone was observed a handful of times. CDR3: CASSLAWEQYF. CDR3 DNA sequence: TGTGCCAGCAGCTTAGCGTGGGAGCAGTATTTT. The V call is TRBV7-9, the J call TRBJ2-3; D is ambiguous. CDR1 SEHNR and CDR2 FQNEAQ come from the germline V gene (reference sequence). V was clipped by 0 bases and J by 11 bases, with 6 bases between them. There are 11 residues in the CDR3.

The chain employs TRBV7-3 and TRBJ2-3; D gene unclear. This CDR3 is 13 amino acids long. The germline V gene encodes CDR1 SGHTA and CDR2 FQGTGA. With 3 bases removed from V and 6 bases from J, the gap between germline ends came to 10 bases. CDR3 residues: CASSLPEVDTQYF. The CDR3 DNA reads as TGTGCCAGCAGCTTGCCCGAGGTGGATACGCAGTATTTT.

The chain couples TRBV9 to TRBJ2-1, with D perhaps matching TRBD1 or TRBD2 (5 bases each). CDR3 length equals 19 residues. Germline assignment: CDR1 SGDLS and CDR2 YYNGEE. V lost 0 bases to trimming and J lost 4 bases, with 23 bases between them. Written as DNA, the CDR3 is TGTGCCAGCAGCGTAGATTGGGGGAAGAGGGGCGAGCGTTACAATGAGCAGTTCTTC. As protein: CASSVDWGKRGERYNEQFF.

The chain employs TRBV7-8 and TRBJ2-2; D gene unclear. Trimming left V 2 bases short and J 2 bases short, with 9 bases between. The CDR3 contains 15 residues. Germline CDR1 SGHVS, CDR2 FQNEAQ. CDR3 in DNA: TGTGCCAGCAGCTTATTACTCTCTAACACCGGGGAGCTGTTTTTT. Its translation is CASSLLLSNTGELFF.

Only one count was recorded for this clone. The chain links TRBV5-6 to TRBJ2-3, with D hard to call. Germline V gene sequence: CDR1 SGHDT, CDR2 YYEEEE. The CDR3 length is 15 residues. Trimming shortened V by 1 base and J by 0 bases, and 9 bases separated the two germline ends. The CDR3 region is CASSLYQTSTDTQYF. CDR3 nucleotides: TGTGCCAGCAGCTTGTATCAGACTAGCACAGATACGCAGTATTTT. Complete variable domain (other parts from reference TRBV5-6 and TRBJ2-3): DAGVTQSPTHLIKTRGQQVTLRCSPKSGHDTVSWYQQALGQGPQFIFQYYEEEERQRGNFPDRFSGHQFPNYSSELNVNALLLGDSALYLCASSLYQTSTDTQYFGPGTRLTVL.

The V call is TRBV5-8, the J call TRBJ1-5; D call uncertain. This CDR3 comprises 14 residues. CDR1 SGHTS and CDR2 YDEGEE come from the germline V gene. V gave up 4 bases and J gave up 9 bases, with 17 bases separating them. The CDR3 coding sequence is TGTGCCAGCAGCCCGCCCCAGGTGGCCGGGCCCCAGCATTTT. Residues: CASSPPQVAGPQHF.

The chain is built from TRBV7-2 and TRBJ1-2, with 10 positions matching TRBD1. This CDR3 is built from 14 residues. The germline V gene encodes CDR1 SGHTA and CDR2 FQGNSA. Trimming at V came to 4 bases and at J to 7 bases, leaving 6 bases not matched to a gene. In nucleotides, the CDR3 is TGTGCCAGCAGCTCGGACAGGGGGTATAGTGGCTACACCTTC. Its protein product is CASSSDRGYSGYTF. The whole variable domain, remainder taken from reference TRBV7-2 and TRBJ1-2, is GAGVSQSPSNKVTEKGKDVELRCDPISGHTALYWYRQSLGQGLEFLIYFQGNSAPDKSGLPSDRFSAERTGGSVSTLTIQRTQQEDSAVYLCASSSDRGYSGYTFGSGTRLTVV.